This T cell receptor (beta chain) comes out of a study of beta chain features in type 1 diabetes. Findings and limits, study-wide: All four CD4+ subsets of Type 1 diabetes patients contained TCRB CDR3s that were moderately but significantly shorter.

Trimming pared 5 bases from V and 5 bases from J, leaving 14 bases between. Germline values: CDR1 SGHTA, CDR2 FQGNSA. The length of the CDR3 is 14 residues. For this clone: Its cognate antigen is unknown.

The whole isolated RNA underwent reverse transcription, so sequencing captured expressed TCRB transcripts. Clones were sequenced by immunoSEQ multiplex PCR, and TCRdb holds only the in-frame ones, with some missing. Of 50,000 to 65,000 clones in the sample, under 50% were seen once. This clonotype was obtained from a man in his thirties or forties with type 1 diabetes. The sequencing sample was made of Tregs from blood. The genes are TRBV7-2 and TRBJ2-3; a weak D match, TRBD2 (5 bases). In DNA form, the CDR3 reads TGTGCCAGCAGCCCACCCCAGCGGAGAGATACGCAGTATTTT. It specifies CASSPPQRRDTQYF.